This T cell receptor beta chain was observed in a study of tumor-infiltrating lymphocytes in localized non-small cell lung cancer. Study context: Several tumor histologies, both smoking statuses, and some post-neoadjuvant chemotherapy samples were included. From each patient, both tumor and uninvolved lung, non-adjacent to tumor, were sampled.

With regard to this clone: Its antigen is unknown.

Study-level findings and limits: Technical variation could not be separated from intratumor heterogeneity here.

Repertoires were generated with immunoSEQ multiplex PCR, while TCRdb's copy carries only in-frame clones and drops some. The sample has about 12,000 clones; over 65% are singletons. CDR1 is SQVTM and CDR2 is ANQGSEA in the germline V gene. The CDR3 consists of 13 residues. Trimming took 5 bases from V and 2 from J; bases not matched to a gene: 5. The rearrangement joins TRBV29-1 to TRBJ2-5; TRBD1 matches at 7 bases. The clonotype originates from a human donor with non-small cell lung cancer. Sequenced: lung tumor tissue. The CDR3, as DNA: TGCAGCGTTTCGGACAGGTTTCAAGAGACCCAGTACTTC. Translating it yields CSVSDRFQETQYF.